This entry concerns a single T cell receptor beta chain. This record belongs to a study of Graves' ophthalmopathy and Graves' hyperthyroidism. This CDR3 has 15 residues. The ends lost 5 bases at V and 5 bases at J; junction bases unmatched: 9. Germline V CDR1 and CDR2: SEHNR, FQNEAQ (reference sequence). A volume of 8.5 to 10 ml of fresh peripheral blood supplied the PBMCs. The authors amplified TCR beta CDR3 regions from RNA transcripts. Amplification began with first-round RT-PCR using HTBI primers, then second-round multiplex PCR was performed. TCRdb processed the multiplex PCR reads anew with MiXCR; each CDR3 protein has one entry. The table has about 740,000 distinct CDR3 sequences, 40% seen once.

This chain connects TRBV7-9 to TRBJ2-7; 10 nucleotides match TRBD1. Material for sequencing was peripheral blood. This sequence originates from an adult man with Graves' ophthalmopathy. This CDR3 is CASSRDRGQGDEQYF. The CDR3 DNA is TGTGCCAGCAGCCGCGACAGGGGGCAAGGGGACGAGCAGTACTTC.